This note documents a single T cell receptor beta chain sequence. Assay used: immunoSEQ multiplex PCR; TCRdb lists only in-frame clones, some missing. Found here are some 150,000 clones, over 80% of them singletons; the top ten hold 1.5% to 2%. Germline V gives CDR1 SGHVS, CDR2 FNYEAQ. The CDR3 is made up of 17 amino acids. Losses at the gene ends were 3 bases for V and 4 bases for J; bases not matched to a gene: 8. The sample originates from a study of blood T cell repertoires in COVID-19. Study summary: The United States, Italy and Spain were the sources of the acute and convalescent COVID-19 samples.

The chain combines TRBV7-6 with TRBJ2-5, with 13 bases lining up with TRBD2. The clonotype was recovered from a woman aged 45-65 years with acute or convalescent COVID-19. Sequencing was done on a sample of peripheral blood. CDR3 loop: CASSLEGLAGSGETQYF. In DNA form, the CDR3 reads TGTGCCAGCAGCTTGGAGGGACTAGCGGGGTCGGGAGAGACCCAGTACTTC. The full variable domain, rest sourced from reference TRBV7-6 and TRBJ2-5, is GAGVSQSPRYKVTKRGQDVALRCDPISGHVSLYWYRQALGQGPEFLTYFNYEAQQDKSGLPNDRFSAERPEGSISTLTIQRTEQRDSAMYRCASSLEGLAGSGETQYFGPGTRLLVL.